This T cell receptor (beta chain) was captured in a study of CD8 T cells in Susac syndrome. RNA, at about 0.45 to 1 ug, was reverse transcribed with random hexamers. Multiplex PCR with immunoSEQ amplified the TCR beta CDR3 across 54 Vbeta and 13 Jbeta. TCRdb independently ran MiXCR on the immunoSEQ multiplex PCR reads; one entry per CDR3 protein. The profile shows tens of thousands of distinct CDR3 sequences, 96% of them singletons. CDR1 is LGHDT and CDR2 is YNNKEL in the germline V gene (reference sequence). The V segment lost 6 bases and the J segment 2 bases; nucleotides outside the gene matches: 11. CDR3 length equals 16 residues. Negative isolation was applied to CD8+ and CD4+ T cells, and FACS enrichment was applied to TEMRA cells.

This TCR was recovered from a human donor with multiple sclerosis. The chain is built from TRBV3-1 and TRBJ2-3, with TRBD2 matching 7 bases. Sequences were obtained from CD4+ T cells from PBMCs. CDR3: CASRRGGAGNTDTQYF. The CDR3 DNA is TGTGCCAGCAGGCGTGGCGGAGCGGGGAACACAGATACGCAGTATTTT.